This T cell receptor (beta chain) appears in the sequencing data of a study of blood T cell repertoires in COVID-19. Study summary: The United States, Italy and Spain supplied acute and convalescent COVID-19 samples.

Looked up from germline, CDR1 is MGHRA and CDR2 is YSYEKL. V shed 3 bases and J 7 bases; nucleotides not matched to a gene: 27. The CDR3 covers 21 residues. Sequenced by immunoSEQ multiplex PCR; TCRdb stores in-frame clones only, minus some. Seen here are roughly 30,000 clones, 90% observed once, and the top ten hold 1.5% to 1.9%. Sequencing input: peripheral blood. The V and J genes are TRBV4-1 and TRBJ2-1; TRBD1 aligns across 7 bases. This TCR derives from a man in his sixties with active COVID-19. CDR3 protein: CASSQLVPGQIQPSSKNEQFF. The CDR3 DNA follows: TGCGCCAGCAGCCAGCTTGTCCCGGGACAGATCCAACCATCATCCAAGAATGAGCAGTTCTTC.